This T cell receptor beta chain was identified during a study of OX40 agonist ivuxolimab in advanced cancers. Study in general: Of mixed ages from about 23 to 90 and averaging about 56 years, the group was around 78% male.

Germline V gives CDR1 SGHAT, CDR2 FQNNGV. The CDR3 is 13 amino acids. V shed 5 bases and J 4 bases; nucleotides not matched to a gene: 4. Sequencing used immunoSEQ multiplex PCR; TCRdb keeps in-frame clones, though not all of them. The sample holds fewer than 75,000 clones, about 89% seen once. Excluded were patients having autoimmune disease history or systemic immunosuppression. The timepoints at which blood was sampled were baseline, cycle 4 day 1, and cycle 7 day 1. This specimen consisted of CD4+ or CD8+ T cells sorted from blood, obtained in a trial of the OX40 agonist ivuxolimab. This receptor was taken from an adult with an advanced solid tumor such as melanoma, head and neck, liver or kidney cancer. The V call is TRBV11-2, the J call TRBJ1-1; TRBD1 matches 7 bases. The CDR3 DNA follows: TGTGCCAGCAGCACCCGACAGGGCACTGAAGCTTTCTTT. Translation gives CASSTRQGTEAFF.